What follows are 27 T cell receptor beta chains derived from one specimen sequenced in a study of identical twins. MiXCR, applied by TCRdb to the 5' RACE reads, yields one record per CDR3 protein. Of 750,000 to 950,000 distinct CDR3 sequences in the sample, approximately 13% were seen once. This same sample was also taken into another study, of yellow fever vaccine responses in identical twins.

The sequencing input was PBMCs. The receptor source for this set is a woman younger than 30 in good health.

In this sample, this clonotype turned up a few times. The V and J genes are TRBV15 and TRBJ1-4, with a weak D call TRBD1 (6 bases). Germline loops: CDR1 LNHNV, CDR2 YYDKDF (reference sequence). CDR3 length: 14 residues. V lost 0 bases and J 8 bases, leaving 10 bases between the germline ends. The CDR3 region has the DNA TGTGCCACCAGCAGAGACAGGGGAGGCGAAAAACTGTTTTTT. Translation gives CATSRDRGGEKLFF.

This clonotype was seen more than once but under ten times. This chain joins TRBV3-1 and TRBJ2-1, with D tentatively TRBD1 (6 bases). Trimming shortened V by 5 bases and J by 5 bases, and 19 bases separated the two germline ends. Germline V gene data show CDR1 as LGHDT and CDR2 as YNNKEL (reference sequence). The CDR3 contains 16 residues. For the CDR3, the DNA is TGTGCCAGCAGCTTACAGGGTTCAATTCAGGACAATGAGCAGTTCTTC. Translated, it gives CASSLQGSIQDNEQFF.

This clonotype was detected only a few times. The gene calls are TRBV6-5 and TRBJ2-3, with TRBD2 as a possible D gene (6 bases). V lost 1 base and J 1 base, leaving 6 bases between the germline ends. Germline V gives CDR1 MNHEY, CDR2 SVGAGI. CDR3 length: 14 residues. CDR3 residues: CASSYWEGTDTQYF. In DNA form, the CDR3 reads TGTGCCAGCAGTTACTGGGAGGGCACAGATACGCAGTATTTT.

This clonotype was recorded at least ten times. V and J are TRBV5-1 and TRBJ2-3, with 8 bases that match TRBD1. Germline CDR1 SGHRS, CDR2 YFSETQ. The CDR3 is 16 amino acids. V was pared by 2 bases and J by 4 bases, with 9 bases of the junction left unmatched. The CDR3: CASSFSGTGSPDTQYF. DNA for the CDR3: TGCGCCAGCAGCTTCTCCGGGACAGGTAGCCCAGATACGCAGTATTTT.

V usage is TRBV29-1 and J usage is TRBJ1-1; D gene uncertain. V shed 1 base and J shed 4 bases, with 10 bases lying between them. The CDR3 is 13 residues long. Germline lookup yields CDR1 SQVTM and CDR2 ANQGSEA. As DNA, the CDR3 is TGCAGCGTTGAAGTGGCCGGATCCACTGAAGCTTTCTTT. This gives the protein CSVEVAGSTEAFF. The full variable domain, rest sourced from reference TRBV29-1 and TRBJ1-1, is SAVISQKPSRDICQRGTSLTIQCQVDSQVTMMFWYRQQPGQSLTLIATANQGSEATYESGFVIDKFPISRPNLTFSTLTVSNMSPEDSSIYLCSVEVAGSTEAFFGQGTRLTVV.

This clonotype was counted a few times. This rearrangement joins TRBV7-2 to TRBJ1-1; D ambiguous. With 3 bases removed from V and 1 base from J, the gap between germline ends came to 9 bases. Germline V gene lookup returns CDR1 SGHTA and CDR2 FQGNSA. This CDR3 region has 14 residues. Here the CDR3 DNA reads TGTGCCAGCAGCTTCGCAAGTTGGAACACTGAAGCTTTCTTT. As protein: CASSFASWNTEAFF.

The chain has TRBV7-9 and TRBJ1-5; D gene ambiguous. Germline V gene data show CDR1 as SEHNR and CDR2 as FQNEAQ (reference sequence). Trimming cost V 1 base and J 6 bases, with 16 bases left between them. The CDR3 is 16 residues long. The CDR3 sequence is CASSLVTGVGSQPQHF. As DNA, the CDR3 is TGTGCCAGCAGCTTAGTAACTGGGGTAGGCTCTCAGCCCCAGCATTTT.

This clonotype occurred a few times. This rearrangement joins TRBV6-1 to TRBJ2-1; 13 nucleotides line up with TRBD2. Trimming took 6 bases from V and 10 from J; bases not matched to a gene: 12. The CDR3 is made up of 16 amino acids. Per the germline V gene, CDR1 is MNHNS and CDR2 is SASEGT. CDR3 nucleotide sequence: TGTGCCAGCAGCATGATACGGACTAGCGGGGGATCCGAGCAGTTCTTC. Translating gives CASSMIRTSGGSEQFF.

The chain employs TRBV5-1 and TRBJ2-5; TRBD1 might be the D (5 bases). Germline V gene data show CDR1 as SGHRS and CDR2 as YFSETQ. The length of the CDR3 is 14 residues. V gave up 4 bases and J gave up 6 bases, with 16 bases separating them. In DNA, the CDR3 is TGCGCCAGCAGCAAGGACAACATACCGCAGACCCAGTACTTC. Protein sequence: CASSKDNIPQTQYF.

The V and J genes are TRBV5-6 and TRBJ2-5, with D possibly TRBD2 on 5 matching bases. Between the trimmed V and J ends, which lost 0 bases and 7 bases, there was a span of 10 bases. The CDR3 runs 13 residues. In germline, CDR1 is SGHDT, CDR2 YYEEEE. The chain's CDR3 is CASSLVASATQYF. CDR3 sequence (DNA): TGTGCCAGCAGCTTGGTAGCGTCAGCGACCCAGTACTTC. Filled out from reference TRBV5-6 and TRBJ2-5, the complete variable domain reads DAGVTQSPTHLIKTRGQQVTLRCSPKSGHDTVSWYQQALGQGPQFIFQYYEEEERQRGNFPDRFSGHQFPNYSSELNVNALLLGDSALYLCASSLVASATQYFGPGTRLLVL.

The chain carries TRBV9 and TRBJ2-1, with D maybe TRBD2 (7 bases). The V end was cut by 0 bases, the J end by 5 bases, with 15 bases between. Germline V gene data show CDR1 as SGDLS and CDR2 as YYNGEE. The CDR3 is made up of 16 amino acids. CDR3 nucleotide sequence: TGTGCCAGCAGCGTAGTGGGGGGGCAGGTGAACAATGAGCAGTTCTTC. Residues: CASSVVGGQVNNEQFF.

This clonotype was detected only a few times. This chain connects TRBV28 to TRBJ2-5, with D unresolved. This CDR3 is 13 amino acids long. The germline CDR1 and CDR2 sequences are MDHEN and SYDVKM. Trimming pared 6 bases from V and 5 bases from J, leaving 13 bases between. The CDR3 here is CASRRRTKETQYF. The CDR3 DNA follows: TGTGCCAGCAGGAGACGGACCAAGGAGACCCAGTACTTC.

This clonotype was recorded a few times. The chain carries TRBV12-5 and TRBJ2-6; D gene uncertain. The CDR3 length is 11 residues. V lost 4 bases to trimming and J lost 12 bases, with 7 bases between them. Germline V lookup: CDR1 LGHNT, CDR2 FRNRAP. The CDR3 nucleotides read TGTGCTAGTGGTTCCCCCCGCGTCCTGACTTTC. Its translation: CASGSPRVLTF. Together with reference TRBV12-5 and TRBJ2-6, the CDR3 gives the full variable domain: DARVTQTPRHKVTEMGQEVTMRCQPILGHNTVFWYRQTMMQGLELLAYFRNRAPLDDSGMPKDRFSAEMPDATLATLKIQPSEPRDSAVYFCASGSPRVLTFGAGSRLTVL.

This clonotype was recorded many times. The CDR3 bases are TGTGCCAGCAGCCAAGATCCGTTTCGGCGCGGGAGGGGAAACACCGGGGAGCTGTTTTTT. Encoded protein: CASSQDPFRRGRGNTGELFF. The chain is built from TRBV14 and TRBJ2-2; TRBD2 matches 9 bases. The CDR3 has 20 amino acids. With 0 bases clipped from V and 2 bases from J, the junction kept 13 bases outside the gene matches. The germline V gene encodes CDR1 SGHDN and CDR2 FVKESK.

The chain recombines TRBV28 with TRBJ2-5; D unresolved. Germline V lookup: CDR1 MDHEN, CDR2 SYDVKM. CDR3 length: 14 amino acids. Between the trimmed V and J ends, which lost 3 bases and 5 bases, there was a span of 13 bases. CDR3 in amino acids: CASSFGTTAETQYF. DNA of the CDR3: TGTGCCAGCAGTTTCGGTACTACGGCGGAGACCCAGTACTTC.

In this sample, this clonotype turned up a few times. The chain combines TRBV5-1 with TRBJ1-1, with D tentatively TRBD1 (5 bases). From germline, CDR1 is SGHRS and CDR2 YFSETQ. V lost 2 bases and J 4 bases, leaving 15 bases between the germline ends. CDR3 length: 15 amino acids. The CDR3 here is CASSFLQAGGTEAFF. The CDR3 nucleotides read TGCGCCAGCAGCTTCCTACAGGCCGGTGGCACTGAAGCTTTCTTT. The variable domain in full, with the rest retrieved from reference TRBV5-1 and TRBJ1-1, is KAGVTQTPRYLIKTRGQQVTLSCSPISGHRSVSWYQQTPGQGLQFLFEYFSETQRNKGNFPGRFSGRQFSNSRSEMNVSTLELGDSALYLCASSFLQAGGTEAFFGQGTRLTVV.

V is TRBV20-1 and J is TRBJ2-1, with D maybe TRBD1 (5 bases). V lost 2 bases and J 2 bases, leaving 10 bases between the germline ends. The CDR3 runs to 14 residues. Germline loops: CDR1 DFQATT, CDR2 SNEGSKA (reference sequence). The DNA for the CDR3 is TGCAGTGCTAGAAGGGGCGGAACCTACAATGAGCAGTTCTTC. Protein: CSARRGGTYNEQFF.

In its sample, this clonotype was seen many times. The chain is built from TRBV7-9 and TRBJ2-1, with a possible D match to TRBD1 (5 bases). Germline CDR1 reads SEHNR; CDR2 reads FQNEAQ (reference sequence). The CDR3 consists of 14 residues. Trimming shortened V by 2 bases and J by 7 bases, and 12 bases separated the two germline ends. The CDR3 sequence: CASSLPGFSNEQFF. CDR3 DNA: TGTGCCAGCAGCTTACCAGGGTTCAGTAATGAGCAGTTCTTC.

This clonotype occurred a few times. This chain's CDR3 is CASSPGQVYNNEKLFF. The CDR3 nucleotides are TGTGCCAGCAGTCCAGGACAAGTCTACAATAATGAAAAACTGTTTTTT. The chain recombines TRBV27 with TRBJ1-4; weak D call: TRBD1 (5 bases). Germline CDR1 is MNHEY and CDR2 is SMNVEV (reference sequence). CDR3 length: 16 residues. With 5 bases removed from V and 4 bases from J, the gap between germline ends came to 17 bases.

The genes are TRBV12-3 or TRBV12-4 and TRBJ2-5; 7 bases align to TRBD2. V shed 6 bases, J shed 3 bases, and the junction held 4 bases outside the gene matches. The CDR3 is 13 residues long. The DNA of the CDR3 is TGTGCCAGCAGACACACTAGCGAAGAGACCCAGTACTTC. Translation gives CASRHTSEETQYF.

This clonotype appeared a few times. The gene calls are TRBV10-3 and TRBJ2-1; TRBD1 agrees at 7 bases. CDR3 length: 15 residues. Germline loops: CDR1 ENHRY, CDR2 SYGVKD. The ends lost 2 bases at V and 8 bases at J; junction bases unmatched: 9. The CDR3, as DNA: TGTGCCATCAGTGAGAGGATGACAGGGTCCCATGAGCAGTTCTTC. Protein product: CAISERMTGSHEQFF.

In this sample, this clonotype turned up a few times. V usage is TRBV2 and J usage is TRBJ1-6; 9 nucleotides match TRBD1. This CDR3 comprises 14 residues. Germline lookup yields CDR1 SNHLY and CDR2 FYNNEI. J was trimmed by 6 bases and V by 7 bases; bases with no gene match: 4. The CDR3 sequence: CASNTDRGNSPLHF. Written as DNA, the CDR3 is TGTGCCAGCAATACGGACAGGGGTAATTCACCCCTCCACTTT.

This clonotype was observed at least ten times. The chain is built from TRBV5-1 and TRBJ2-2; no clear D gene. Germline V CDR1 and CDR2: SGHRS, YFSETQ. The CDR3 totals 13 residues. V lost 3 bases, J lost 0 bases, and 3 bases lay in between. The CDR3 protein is CASSSTNTGELFF. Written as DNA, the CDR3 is TGCGCCAGCAGCTCCACGAACACCGGGGAGCTGTTTTTT.

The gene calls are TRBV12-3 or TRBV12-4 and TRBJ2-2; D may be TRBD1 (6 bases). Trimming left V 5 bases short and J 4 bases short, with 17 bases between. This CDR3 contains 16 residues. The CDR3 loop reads CASSETPQGSTGELFF. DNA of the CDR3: TGTGCCAGCAGTGAAACCCCGCAGGGGAGCACCGGGGAGCTGTTTTTT.

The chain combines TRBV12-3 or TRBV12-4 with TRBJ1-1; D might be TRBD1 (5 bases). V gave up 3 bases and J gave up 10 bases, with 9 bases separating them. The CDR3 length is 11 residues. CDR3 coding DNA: TGTGCCAGCAGTTTGGCCAGGGTAGCTTTCTTT. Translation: CASSLARVAFF.

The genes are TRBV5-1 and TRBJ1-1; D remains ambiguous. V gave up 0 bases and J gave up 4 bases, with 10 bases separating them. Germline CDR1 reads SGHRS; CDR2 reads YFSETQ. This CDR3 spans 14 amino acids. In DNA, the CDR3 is TGCGCCAGCAGCTTGGCTCAGAGCACCACTGAAGCTTTCTTT. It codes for CASSLAQSTTEAFF.

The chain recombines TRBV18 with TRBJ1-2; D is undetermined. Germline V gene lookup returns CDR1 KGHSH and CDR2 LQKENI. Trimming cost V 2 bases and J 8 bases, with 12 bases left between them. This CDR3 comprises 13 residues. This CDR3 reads CASSPGAGEGYTF. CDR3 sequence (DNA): TGTGCCAGCTCACCAGGTGCCGGGGAAGGCTACACCTTC.